Sequencing of this T cell receptor (beta chain) was carried out in a study of shared clonotypes between healthy human individuals. Study-level information: Each donor contributed plates that comprised three CD4 naive, three CD4 memory, two CD8 naive and one CD8 memory.

The germline V gene has CDR1 SNHLY and CDR2 FYNNEI. The V gene lost 7 bases and the J gene lost 4 bases, with 16 bases spanning the gap. The CDR3 runs 14 residues. Assay execution took place at the deep level. Sorted-subset replicate PCRs used 200 ng of genomic DNA. This amount corresponded to some 32,000 T cell genomes. Clones were sequenced by immunoSEQ multiplex PCR, and TCRdb holds only the in-frame ones, with some missing. The sample carries approximately 2.5 million clones, approximately 94% recorded once. The study separated CD4+ cells into CD45RA+ naive and CD45RA-negative memory subsets. Sequencing used naive CD4+ T cells sorted from blood. Subset reported: CD45RA+ positively selected. This clonotype was obtained from a man aged 18 to 29 in good health. The rearrangement links TRBV2 to TRBJ1-2, with D possibly being TRBD1 (5 bases). Here the CDR3 DNA reads TGTGCCAGCAAAAAGGGGCAGGGAACCTATGGCTACACCTTC. Amino acids: CASKKGQGTYGYTF. Full variable domain (outside the CDR3, taken from reference TRBV2 and TRBJ1-2): EPEVTQTPSHQVTQMGQEVILRCVPISNHLYFYWYRQILGQKVEFLVSFYNNEISEKSEIFDDQFSVERPDGSNFTLKIRSTKLEDSAMYFCASKKGQGTYGYTFGSGTRLTVV.